These T cell receptor beta chains were read from a single sample in a study of T cells after yellow fever vaccination. From the 5' RACE reads, TCRdb called clonotypes with MiXCR, one entry per CDR3 protein. The sample lists some 560,000 distinct CDR3 sequences; 15% to 20% were seen once. Sample: PBMCs, taken 15 days after the yellow fever booster vaccination. Receptors originate from a man aged 25 to 45 who received the YFV17D yellow fever vaccine. The CDR3 runs from the conserved cysteine through the conserved F or W. A D gene is named only where the DNA matches it firmly. Not all rows give a size; the values are once, few, many and, for expanded clones, a class.

cdr3_aa,cdr3_nt,v_call,d_call,clone_size,j_call
CASSQGTLSRGEQFF,TGCGCCAGCAGCCAAGGAACTCTCTCTAGGGGTGAGCAGTTCTTC,TRBV4-3,NA,NA,TRBJ2-1
CASSPGWAGGYEQYF,TGTGCCAGCAGCCCCGGATGGGCGGGAGGGTACGAGCAGTACTTC,TRBV7-9,TRBD2,NA,TRBJ2-7
CASGLVPTVTYEQYF,TGTGCTAGTGGTTTGGTCCCGACAGTTACCTACGAGCAGTACTTC,TRBV12-5,NA,NA,TRBJ2-7
CASSNKPGYTEAFF,TGTGCCAGTAGTAACAAGCCGGGTTACACTGAAGCTTTCTTT,TRBV19,NA,NA,TRBJ1-1
CASSYSQGTNSPLHF,TGTGCCAGCAGTTACTCGCAGGGGACAAATTCACCCCTCCACTTT,TRBV6-2/TRBV6-3,NA,few,TRBJ1-6
CASIPPASGVSYNEQFF,TGTGCCAGCATCCCACCCGCGTCGGGTGTGTCCTACAATGAGCAGTTCTTC,TRBV28,NA,few,TRBJ2-1
CASSSGQSAYEQYF,TGTGCCAGCAGCTCGGGGCAGAGCGCCTACGAGCAGTACTTC,TRBV28,NA,few,TRBJ2-7
CASSHRSASYEQYF,TGTGCCAGCAGCCATAGGAGTGCCTCCTACGAGCAGTACTTC,TRBV7-2,NA,few,TRBJ2-7
CSAPWAGGSLDTQYF,TGCAGTGCCCCTTGGGCAGGGGGTAGTTTGGATACGCAGTATTTT,TRBV20-1,TRBD1,once,TRBJ2-3
CASSQEGGARETQYF,TGCGCCAGCAGCCAAGAGGGGGGCGCGAGGGAGACCCAGTACTTC,TRBV4-3,NA,NA,TRBJ2-5
CASSFPKTGPSSYNEQFF,TGTGCCAGCAGCTTCCCAAAGACAGGTCCGAGCTCCTACAATGAGCAGTTCTTC,TRBV7-9,NA,NA,TRBJ2-1
CASSREQETQYF,TGTGCCAGTTCACGGGAGCAAGAGACCCAGTACTTC,TRBV9,NA,NA,TRBJ2-5
CASSNIGQDLNQPQHF,TGCGCCAGCAGCAATATTGGACAGGATCTCAATCAGCCCCAGCATTTT,TRBV4-1,TRBD1,NA,TRBJ1-5
CASSLQRGRAGNEQFF,TGTGCCAGCAGCTTGCAACGCGGGAGGGCAGGAAATGAGCAGTTCTTC,TRBV7-9,TRBD2,NA,TRBJ2-1
CSVPGTNSYEQYF,TGCAGCGTTCCGGGGACAAACTCCTACGAGCAGTACTTC,TRBV29-1,NA,NA,TRBJ2-7
CASKAEAGANVLTF,TGTGCCAGTAAGGCAGAGGCTGGGGCCAACGTCCTGACTTTC,TRBV19,NA,few,TRBJ2-6
CATSDPPGQGGNEQFF,TGTGCCACCAGTGACCCCCCGGGACAGGGGGGCAATGAGCAGTTCTTC,TRBV24-1,TRBD1,few,TRBJ2-1
CASSSNRVPLETQYF,TGTGCCAGCAGCTCCAACAGGGTTCCCTTGGAGACCCAGTACTTC,TRBV7-6,NA,many,TRBJ2-5
CASSVDAGGTPSEQYF,TGTGCCAGCAGCGTAGACGCTGGTGGAACCCCCTCCGAGCAGTACTTC,TRBV9,NA,NA,TRBJ2-7
CASSLGPGGDTQYF,TGTGCCAGCAGCTTAGGCCCAGGGGGGGATACGCAGTATTTT,TRBV7-2,NA,NA,TRBJ2-3
CASSPPENNEQFF,TGTGCCAGCAGTCCCCCCGAGAACAATGAGCAGTTCTTC,TRBV5-4,NA,NA,TRBJ2-1
CAISTSYNEQFF,TGTGCCATCTCGACTTCCTACAATGAGCAGTTCTTC,TRBV12-3/TRBV12-4,NA,NA,TRBJ2-1
CASSLLPGIGATNEKLFF,TGTGCCAGCAGTTTACTGCCAGGGATCGGTGCAACTAATGAAAAACTGTTTTTT,TRBV6-5,NA,few,TRBJ1-4
CASSWTATGAQETQYF,TGCGCCAGCAGTTGGACGGCGACAGGGGCGCAAGAGACCCAGTACTTC,TRBV5-1,TRBD1,few,TRBJ2-5
CASTPPGTGELFF,TGTGCCAGCACCCCCCCGGGGACCGGGGAGCTGTTTTTT,TRBV7-6,NA,few,TRBJ2-2
CATSVPGDQHTQYF,TGTGCCACCAGTGTCCCGGGGGATCAACATACGCAGTATTTT,TRBV24-1,NA,NA,TRBJ2-3
CATSDGGLRPQHF,TGTGCCACCAGTGACGGGGGCCTACGGCCCCAGCATTTT,TRBV24-1,NA,NA,TRBJ1-5
CASSLAGETEQYF,TGTGCCAGCAGTCTAGCGGGAGAAACCGAGCAGTACTTC,TRBV27,TRBD2,few,TRBJ2-7
CASSYSNGPPDTQYF,TGTGCCAGCAGTTACTCGAATGGGCCGCCAGATACGCAGTATTTT,TRBV6-5,NA,few,TRBJ2-3
CSSGGNYNEQFF,TGCAGTAGCGGGGGAAACTACAATGAGCAGTTCTTC,TRBV20-1,TRBD2,NA,TRBJ2-1
CASSSTPTRDNEQFF,TGTGCCAGCAGCTCCACACCGACTCGGGATAATGAGCAGTTCTTC,TRBV5-5,NA,few,TRBJ2-1
CASSLDTRNYGYTF,TGCGCCAGCAGCCTTGACACCCGGAACTATGGCTACACCTTC,TRBV5-1,NA,NA,TRBJ1-2
CASSFQWAAGGPYEQYF,TGTGCCAGCAGCTTCCAGTGGGCGGCGGGAGGGCCCTACGAGCAGTACTTC,TRBV5-4,TRBD2,few,TRBJ2-7
CASRPLAGEETQYF,TGTGCCAGCAGGCCACTAGCGGGGGAAGAGACCCAGTACTTC,TRBV27,TRBD2,few,TRBJ2-5
CASSVIPDREELFF,TGTGCCAGCAGCGTAATTCCAGATCGCGAGGAGCTGTTTTTT,TRBV9,NA,NA,TRBJ2-2
CASSLTAGRYSGNTIYF,TGTGCCAGCAGTCTTACTGCCGGGCGCTACTCTGGAAACACCATATATTTT,TRBV6-1,NA,NA,TRBJ1-3
CASSSSGSGREQFF,TGTGCCAGTAGCAGTAGCGGGAGCGGCCGAGAGCAGTTCTTC,TRBV19,TRBD2,few,TRBJ2-1
CASSPVRGDRAGELFF,TGTGCCAGCAGCCCTGTCCGCGGGGACAGGGCCGGAGAGCTGTTTTTT,TRBV14,TRBD1,NA,TRBJ2-2
CASSLGGRAEAFF,TGTGCCAGCTCGTTAGGGGGCAGGGCTGAAGCTTTCTTT,TRBV12-3/TRBV12-4,TRBD1,few,TRBJ1-1
CASSDIVPQYF,TGTGCCAGCAGTGACATCGTCCCGCAGTATTTT,TRBV28,NA,few,TRBJ2-3
CASSESTSSGDEQYF,TGCGCCAGCAGTGAGTCGACGAGTAGCGGGGACGAGCAGTACTTC,TRBV10-1,TRBD2,NA,TRBJ2-7
CASSSGSGGNTEAFF,TGCGCCAGCAGCTCGGGTTCCGGGGGTAACACTGAAGCTTTCTTT,TRBV5-1,NA,NA,TRBJ1-1
CATSAGDRLAGELFF,TGTGCCACCAGCGCCGGGGACAGGTTGGCCGGGGAGCTGTTTTTT,TRBV15,TRBD1,few,TRBJ2-2
CASSFRGTETQYF,TGTGCCAGCAGCTTTCGGGGAACGGAGACCCAGTACTTC,TRBV7-2,NA,few,TRBJ2-5
CASSFLDTQYF,TGTGCCAGCAGTTTTTTAGATACGCAGTATTTT,TRBV27,NA,many,TRBJ2-3
CASSFGQGKYEQYF,TGTGCCAGCAGCTTCGGACAGGGAAAGTACGAGCAGTACTTC,TRBV7-9,TRBD1,few,TRBJ2-7
CSASSSPGQRGESEKLFF,TGCAGTGCTAGTTCCTCTCCCGGACAGAGGGGGGAGAGTGAAAAACTGTTTTTT,TRBV20-1,NA,NA,TRBJ1-4
CAAGSSGSHEQFF,TGTGCCGCGGGGTCTAGCGGGAGCCATGAGCAGTTCTTC,TRBV5-4,TRBD2,few,TRBJ2-1
CASSEQGYAINTGELFF,TGCGCCAGCAGTGAGCAGGGGTATGCTATAAACACCGGGGAGCTGTTTTTT,TRBV10-2,NA,few,TRBJ2-2
CATTPPGLAGETQYF,TGTGCCACCACTCCCCCGGGACTAGCGGGGGAGACCCAGTACTTC,TRBV6-1,TRBD2,NA,TRBJ2-5
CASSLGLQGKSYEQYF,TGTGCCAGCAGCTTAGGCCTACAGGGAAAGTCCTACGAGCAGTACTTC,TRBV7-9,NA,few,TRBJ2-7
CASSLGLQSTDTQYF,TGCGCCAGCAGCCTGGGCTTACAGAGCACAGATACGCAGTATTTT,TRBV4-3,NA,NA,TRBJ2-3
CAAHWNEQFF,TGTGCCGCCCACTGGAATGAGCAGTTCTTC,TRBV30,NA,NA,TRBJ2-1
CASSKAGDRSLPEQYF,TGTGCCAGCAGCAAAGCGGGGGATCGGTCTCTCCCCGAGCAGTACTTC,TRBV21-1,NA,few,TRBJ2-7
CASSQFDRGIYEQYF,TGTGCCAGCAGCCAATTTGACAGGGGAATCTACGAGCAGTACTTC,TRBV14,TRBD1,NA,TRBJ2-7
CASSPTAGGPREQYF,TGTGCCAGCAGCCCTACAGCGGGAGGGCCCCGCGAGCAGTACTTC,TRBV9,TRBD2,NA,TRBJ2-7
CASSLAPSAYTDTQYF,TGCGCCAGCAGCTTGGCCCCTAGCGCGTACACAGATACGCAGTATTTT,TRBV5-1,NA,many,TRBJ2-3